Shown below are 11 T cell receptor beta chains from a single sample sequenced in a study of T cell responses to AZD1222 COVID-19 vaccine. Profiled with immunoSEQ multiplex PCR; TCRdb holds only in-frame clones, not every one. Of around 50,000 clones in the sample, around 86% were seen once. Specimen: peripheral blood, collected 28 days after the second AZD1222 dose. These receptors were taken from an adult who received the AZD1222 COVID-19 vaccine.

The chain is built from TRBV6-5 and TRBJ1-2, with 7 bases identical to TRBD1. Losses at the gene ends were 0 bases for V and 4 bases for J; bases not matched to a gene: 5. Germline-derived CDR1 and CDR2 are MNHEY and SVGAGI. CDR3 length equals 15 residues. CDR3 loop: CASSYSADRVYGYTF. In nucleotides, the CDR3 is TGTGCCAGCAGTTACTCGGCCGACAGGGTCTATGGCTACACCTTC.

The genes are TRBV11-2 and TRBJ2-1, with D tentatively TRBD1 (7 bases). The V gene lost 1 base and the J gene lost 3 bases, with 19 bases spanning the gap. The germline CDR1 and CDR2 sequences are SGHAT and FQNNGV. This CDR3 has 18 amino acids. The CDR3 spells CASSLARGRDRVYNEQFF. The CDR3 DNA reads TGTGCCAGCAGCTTAGCGAGAGGGCGGGACAGAGTCTACAATGAGCAGTTCTTC.

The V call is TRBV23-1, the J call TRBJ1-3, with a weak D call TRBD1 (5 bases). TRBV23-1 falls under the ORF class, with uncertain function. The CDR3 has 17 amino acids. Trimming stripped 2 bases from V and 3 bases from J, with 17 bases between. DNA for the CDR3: TGCGCCAGCAGTCAACGGACACCCCAACCCCTTGGAAACACCATATATTTT. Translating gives CASSQRTPQPLGNTIYF.

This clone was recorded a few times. DNA of the CDR3: TGTGCCAGCAGCTTGCCAGGGGCCATGAACACTGAAGCTTTCTTT. Protein: CASSLPGAMNTEAFF. The chain carries TRBV5-6 and TRBJ1-1; D is possibly TRBD1 (6 bases). The CDR3 contains 15 residues. Germline assignment: CDR1 SGHDT and CDR2 YYEEEE. The V end was cut by 1 base, the J end by 0 bases, with 10 bases between.

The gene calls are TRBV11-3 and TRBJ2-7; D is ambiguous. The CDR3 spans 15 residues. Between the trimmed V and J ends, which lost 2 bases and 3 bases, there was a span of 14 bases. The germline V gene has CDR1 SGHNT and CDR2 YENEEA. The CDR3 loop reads CASSLNPDPFYEQYF. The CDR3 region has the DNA TGTGCCAGCAGCTTAAACCCAGATCCCTTCTACGAGCAGTACTTC.

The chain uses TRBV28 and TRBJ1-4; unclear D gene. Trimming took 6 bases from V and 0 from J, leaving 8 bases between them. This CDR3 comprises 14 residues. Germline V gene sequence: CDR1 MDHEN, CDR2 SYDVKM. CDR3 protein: CASSPTSTNEKLFF. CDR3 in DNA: TGTGCCAGCAGCCCAACCTCAACTAATGAAAAACTGTTTTTT.

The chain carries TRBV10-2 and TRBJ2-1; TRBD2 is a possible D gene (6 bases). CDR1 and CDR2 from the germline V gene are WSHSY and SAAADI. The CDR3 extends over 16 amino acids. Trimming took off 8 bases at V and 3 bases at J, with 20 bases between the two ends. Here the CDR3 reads CASEEAGGLFYNEQFF. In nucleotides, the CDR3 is TGCGCCAGCGAGGAGGCTGGGGGACTCTTCTACAATGAGCAGTTCTTC.

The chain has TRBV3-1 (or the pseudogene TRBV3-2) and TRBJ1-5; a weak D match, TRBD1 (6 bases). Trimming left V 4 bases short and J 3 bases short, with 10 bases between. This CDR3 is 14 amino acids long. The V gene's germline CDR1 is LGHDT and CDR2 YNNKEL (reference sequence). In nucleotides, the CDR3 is TGTGCCAGCAGCCCTGGACAGTTCAATCAGCCCCAGCATTTT. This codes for CASSPGQFNQPQHF.

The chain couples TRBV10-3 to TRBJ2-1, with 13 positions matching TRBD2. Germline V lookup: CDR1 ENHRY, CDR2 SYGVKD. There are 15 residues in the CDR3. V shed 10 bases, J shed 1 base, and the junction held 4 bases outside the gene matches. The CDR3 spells CATGLAGDSYNEQFF. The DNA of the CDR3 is TGTGCCACCGGACTAGCGGGAGATTCCTACAATGAGCAGTTCTTC.

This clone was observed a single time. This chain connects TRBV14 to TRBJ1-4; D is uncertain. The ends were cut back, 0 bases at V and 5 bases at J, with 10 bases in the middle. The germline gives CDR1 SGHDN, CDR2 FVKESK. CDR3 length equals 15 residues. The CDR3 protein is CASSQDVSRNEKLFF. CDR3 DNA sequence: TGTGCCAGCAGCCAAGATGTGTCAAGGAATGAAAAACTGTTTTTT.

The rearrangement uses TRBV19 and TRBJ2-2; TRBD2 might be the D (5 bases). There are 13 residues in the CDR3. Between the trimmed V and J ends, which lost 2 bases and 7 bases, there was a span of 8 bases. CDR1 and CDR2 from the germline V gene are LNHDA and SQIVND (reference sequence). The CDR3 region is CASSITGIGELFF. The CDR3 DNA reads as TGTGCCAGTAGTATAACGGGAATCGGGGAGCTGTTTTTT.